This note documents a single T cell receptor (beta chain) sequence. J gave up 1 base and V 6 bases, and 2 bases lay outside the gene matches. This CDR3 is 13 amino acids long. Germline loops: CDR1 WSHSY, CDR2 SAAADI. This entry is derived from a study of cytomegalovirus exposure and HLA in healthy donors. Primers: 60 Vbeta forward and 13 Jbeta reverse. Repertoires were generated with immunoSEQ multiplex PCR, while TCRdb's copy carries only in-frame clones and drops some. Here the sample table reports 130,000 or so clones. The specimen was PBMCs. This TCR was sampled from a woman between 18 and 29 years old in good health and CMV-seronegative. The chain carries TRBV10-2 and TRBJ1-1, with 7 bases lining up with TRBD1. The CDR3 DNA sequence: TGCGCCAGCAGCAGACAGGGGAACACTGAAGCTTTCTTT. Amino acid sequence: CASSRQGNTEAFF.